One and the same sample provided the 9 T cell receptor beta chains below, sequenced in a study of T cell responses to AZD1222 COVID-19 vaccine. TCRdb's table, derived via immunoSEQ multiplex PCR, lists solely in-frame clones and lacks some. Of 120,000 to 150,000 clones detected, 88% appear once; the ten largest clones hold roughly 16%. The sequenced sample was peripheral blood, obtained on day 0 of AZD1222 vaccination. Receptors originate from an adult in good health.

This clone came up once. The chain recombines TRBV12-3 or TRBV12-4 with TRBJ1-1; TRBD1 might be the D (5 bases). V was pared by 6 bases and J by 1 base, with 9 bases between. The CDR3 contains 13 residues. This CDR3 reads CASRGGGNTEAFF. The CDR3 DNA reads as TGTGCCAGCAGGGGGGGAGGGAACACTGAAGCTTTCTTT.

This chain connects TRBV2 to TRBJ1-2; D unresolved. Germline V CDR1 and CDR2: SNHLY, FYNNEI. Trimming pared 7 bases from V and 6 bases from J, leaving 12 bases between. CDR3 length: 12 residues. Here the CDR3 reads CASMRLFDGYTF. CDR3 in DNA: TGTGCCAGCATGCGGCTGTTCGATGGCTACACCTTC.

CDR3 residues: CASSLGGTYTGELFF. The DNA for the CDR3 is TGTGCCAGTAGTCTCGGGGGCACGTACACCGGGGAGCTGTTTTTT. This sequence joins TRBV19 and TRBJ2-2; D is possibly TRBD1 or TRBD2 (6 bases each). Germline assignment: CDR1 LNHDA and CDR2 SQIVND (reference sequence). The CDR3 loop spans 15 amino acids. The V end was cut by 5 bases, the J end by 3 bases, with 13 bases between.

The V and J genes are TRBV2 and TRBJ2-3; 8 bases agree with TRBD1. V lost 4 bases, J lost 2 bases, and 2 bases stayed unmatched. CDR1 is SNHLY, CDR2 FYNNEI, per germline. The length of the CDR3 is 14 residues. CDR3 DNA: TGTGCCAGCAGTGTGGACAGGGTCACAGATACGCAGTATTTT. This encodes CASSVDRVTDTQYF.

The chain employs TRBV4-3 and TRBJ1-2; possible D gene TRBD1, 6 bases. This CDR3 has 15 amino acids. Germline values: CDR1 LGHNA, CDR2 YSLEER. Trimming took 0 bases from V and 7 from J, leaving 15 bases between them. The chain's CDR3 is CASSQEVRGRVGYTF. The CDR3 DNA sequence: TGCGCCAGCAGCCAAGAAGTTCGGGGGCGGGTTGGCTACACCTTC.

Of note for this clone: Different DNA sequences within this sample yield the same CDR3. The V call is TRBV18, the J call TRBJ1-2, with 7 bases that match TRBD1. This CDR3 region has 16 residues. Trimming took 1 base from V and 0 from J; bases not matched to a gene: 5. The V gene's germline CDR1 is KGHSH and CDR2 LQKENI. The CDR3 DNA reads TGTGCCAGCTCACCACAAAGCGGGACAGCTAACTATGGCTACACCTTC. It is translated as CASSPQSGTANYGYTF.

The J gene is TRBJ2-3, the V gene TRBV5-8, with 14 bases that match TRBD2. Per the germline V gene, CDR1 is SGHTS and CDR2 is YDEGEE. CDR3 size: 17 residues. V dropped 4 bases and J dropped 0; count of bases not matched to a gene: 4. The DNA for the CDR3 is TGTGCCAGCAGCGCCGGACTAGCGGGGGGAAGCACAGATACGCAGTATTTT. It translates to CASSAGLAGGSTDTQYF.

There are a few counts of this clone. V and J are TRBV9 and TRBJ2-7; D gene uncertain. CDR3 length: 12 amino acids. The V gene lost 4 bases and the J gene lost 7 bases, with 12 bases spanning the gap. In germline, CDR1 is SGDLS, CDR2 YYNGEE. Written as DNA, the CDR3 is TGTGCCAGCAGCCCTCAAGGGCTGGAGCAGTACTTC. Encoded protein: CASSPQGLEQYF.

This clone was recorded only once. The chain recombines TRBV7-9 with TRBJ1-2; 7 nucleotides agree with TRBD1. The CDR3 is 13 residues long. Germline V lookup: CDR1 SEHNR, CDR2 FQNEAQ (reference sequence). J gave up 5 bases and V 5 bases, and 5 bases lay outside the gene matches. The CDR3 nucleotides are TGTGCCAGCAGCGTCGGACAGGTTTATGGCTACACCTTC. The encoded protein is CASSVGQVYGYTF.